The sequence of this T cell receptor beta chain was determined in a study of blood T cells in healthy people across ages. Together with a sample-barcoded 5' primer, a J-beta primer mix was included in a second PCR lasting roughly 6 to 12 cycles. TCRdb ran MiXCR on the 5' RACE reads and lists one entry per CDR3 protein. The sample shows about a million distinct CDR3 sequences, less than 45% of them seen only once. CDR3 length equals 13 residues. V gave up 3 bases and J gave up 7 bases, with 14 bases separating them. Germline loops: CDR1 SGHRS, CDR2 YFSETQ. The authors isolated at least 6 million PBMCs per sample.

This TCR was sampled from a man between 18 and 35 years old in good health. The specimen was blood. V gene TRBV5-1 combines with J gene TRBJ2-7; tentative D call: TRBD1 (6 bases). This chain's CDR3 is CASSSGHHNEQYF. The DNA for the CDR3 is TGCGCCAGCAGCTCGGGACATCACAATGAGCAGTACTTC.